Below, 31 T cell receptor beta chains from the same sample are listed, as sequenced in a study of T-cell memory formation after mild COVID-19. In TCRdb, the 5' RACE reads were re-called with MiXCR into one record per CDR3 protein. This sample has around 370,000 distinct CDR3 sequences; around 21% occur once, and the top ten carry roughly an eighth. Specimen: PBMCs or a T cell subset sorted from them (not recorded which). These TCRs come from an adult woman who had mild COVID-19 (a few samples of this study predate the infection). Cell type and time point are not known.

This chain joins TRBV18 and TRBJ2-1, with 13 bases fitting TRBD2. Germline CDR1 reads KGHSH; CDR2 reads LQKENI. This CDR3 has 14 residues. V shed 5 bases and J 15 bases; nucleotides not matched to a gene: 10. The CDR3 DNA reads TGTGCCAGCTCATCCCCACTAGCGGGAGGGTGTCCGTTCTTC. This gives the protein CASSSPLAGGCPFF.

This clonotype was seen only a few times. The chain joins TRBV4-1 to TRBJ2-1; D is undetermined. Trimming removed 1 base from V and 3 bases from J, with 16 bases in between. The CDR3 spans 17 residues. Germline V gene lookup returns CDR1 MGHRA and CDR2 YSYEKL. This chain's CDR3 is CASSQGGHPIGYNEQFF. The CDR3 DNA is TGCGCCAGCAGCCAAGGGGGTCACCCGATCGGCTACAATGAGCAGTTCTTC.

As regards this clonotype: The CDR3 end shows no conserved phenylalanine or tryptophan, and so a read error is likely. The chain uses TRBV18 and TRBJ2-1, with 8 bases identical to TRBD2. V was clipped by 3 bases and J by 8 bases; unmatched bases: 12. The CDR3 runs to 16 residues. From germline, CDR1 is KGHSH and CDR2 LQKENI. For the CDR3, the DNA is TGTGCCAGCTCACCGATTCCGGGAGGGCCGGGCGATGAGCAGTTCTTA. It codes for CASSPIPGGPGDEQFL.

The J gene is TRBJ2-7, the V gene TRBV29-1; 12 bases are a match to TRBD1. Germline V gene data show CDR1 as SQVTM and CDR2 as ANQGSEA. Germline trimming cut 0 bases from V and 3 bases from J; bases unmatched to any gene: 3. The CDR3 is 15 amino acids. This CDR3 reads CSVEEGTGGVYEQYF. The CDR3 DNA sequence: TGCAGCGTTGAAGAGGGGACAGGGGGCGTCTACGAGCAGTACTTC.

This clonotype came up a few times. V usage is TRBV9 and J usage is TRBJ2-1, with D possibly matching TRBD2 (5 bases). This CDR3 has 15 amino acids. Germline V gene lookup returns CDR1 SGDLS and CDR2 YYNGEE. With 0 bases removed from V and 2 bases from J, the gap between germline ends came to 9 bases. The CDR3 sequence: CASSVGRGTYNEQFF. The DNA of the CDR3 is TGTGCCAGCAGCGTAGGGAGAGGGACCTACAATGAGCAGTTCTTC. Filled out from reference TRBV9 and TRBJ2-1, the complete variable domain reads DSGVTQTPKHLITATGQRVTLRCSPRSGDLSVYWYQQSLDQGLQFLIQYYNGEERAKGNILERFSAQQFPDLHSELNLSSLELGDSALYFCASSVGRGTYNEQFFGPGTRLTVL.

The gene calls are TRBV9 and TRBJ2-1; 9 bases agree with TRBD1. The CDR3 consists of 16 residues. The germline gives CDR1 SGDLS, CDR2 YYNGEE. V shed 1 base, J shed 6 bases, and the junction held 8 bases outside the gene matches. CDR3 residues: CASSVTGYRGPNEQFF. The DNA for the CDR3 is TGTGCCAGCAGCGTAACCGGTTACAGGGGGCCCAATGAGCAGTTCTTC.

V is TRBV20-1 and J is TRBJ2-7; TRBD2 matches 9 bases. The CDR3 is 14 residues long. Unmatched junction bases numbered 9, after V lost 6 bases and J lost 3 bases. From germline, CDR1 is DFQATT and CDR2 SNEGSKA (reference sequence). In DNA, the CDR3 is TGCAGTGCCCTCGGACTAGCGAACCTCTACGAGCAGTACTTC. Translating it yields CSALGLANLYEQYF.

The rearrangement links TRBV12-3 or TRBV12-4 to TRBJ1-1; D remains unclear. The CDR3 contains 14 residues. Trimming pared 3 bases from V and 0 bases from J, leaving 8 bases between. The CDR3 sequence: CASSFPQLNTEAFF. CDR3 DNA: TGTGCCAGCAGTTTTCCACAGTTGAACACTGAAGCTTTCTTT.

As concerns this clonotype: One end of the junction is discordant with germline, which a read error may explain. DNA of the CDR3: TGTGCCAGCAGCTTAGGGATTTCGGAAGGTCTAGCGGATTCGATGTTC. Its translation: CASSLGISEGLADSMF. The chain combines TRBV13 with TRBJ2-1; TRBD2 agrees at 7 bases. The CDR3 spans 16 residues. From germline, CDR1 is PRHDT and CDR2 FYEKMQ (reference sequence).

This chain joins TRBV2 and TRBJ2-5; D is possibly TRBD2 (5 bases). The CDR3 has 14 amino acids. Germline lookup yields CDR1 SNHLY and CDR2 FYNNEI. Trimming removed 6 bases at V and 3 bases at J, with 14 bases between. This CDR3 reads CASRRRPAEETQYF. CDR3 in DNA: TGTGCCAGCAGAAGACGGCCAGCGGAAGAGACCCAGTACTTC.

J is TRBJ2-7 and V is TRBV29-1; 10 nucleotides agree with TRBD1. V dropped 6 bases and J dropped 1; count of bases not matched to a gene: 3. Germline V gives CDR1 SQVTM, CDR2 ANQGSEA. CDR3 length equals 13 residues. The CDR3 nucleotides read TGCAGCGTGGGACAGGGGACATCCTACGAGCAGTACTTC. Translating it yields CSVGQGTSYEQYF.

Notes on this clonotype: Relative to the germline gene, one junction end is altered; a read error may explain this. The chain joins TRBV12-3 or TRBV12-4 to TRBJ2-3; 11 nucleotides agree with TRBD2. This CDR3 spans 18 amino acids. CDR3 in amino acids: CARSLGTSGSPSTDTQYF. CDR3 sequence (DNA): TGTGCCAGAAGTTTAGGAACTAGCGGGAGCCCAAGCACAGATACGCAGTATTTT.

This clonotype was counted only a few times. The genes are TRBV5-5 and TRBJ1-1, with 9 nucleotides matching TRBD1. The CDR3 extends over 19 amino acids. CDR1 SGHKS and CDR2 YYEKEE come from the germline V gene (reference sequence). The junction had 19 bases not matched to a gene; V was cut back by 1 base and J by 6 bases. This chain's CDR3 is CASSLSSQGAGLGSAEAFF. CDR3 nucleotide sequence: TGTGCCAGCAGCTTGTCTTCACAGGGGGCAGGCTTGGGCTCCGCTGAAGCTTTCTTT.

The gene calls are TRBV7-9 and TRBJ1-6; 11 nucleotides line up with TRBD1. The germline gives CDR1 SEHNR, CDR2 FQNEAQ (reference sequence). The V and J ends lost 4 bases and 8 bases, in that order; junction bases with no gene match: 1. The CDR3 is made up of 14 amino acids. CDR3 coding DNA: TGTGCCAGCAGCTCGGGACAGGGGGATTCACCCCTCCACTTT. As protein: CASSSGQGDSPLHF.

This chain connects TRBV2 to TRBJ2-1; maybe TRBD2 (6 bases). The ends were cut back, 2 bases at V and 10 bases at J, with 15 bases in the middle. This CDR3 has 14 amino acids. CDR1 is SNHLY and CDR2 is FYNNEI in the germline V gene. CDR3 coding DNA: TGTGCCAGCAGTGAACTGCGGGGTCCTTGGGAGCAGTTCTTC. It codes for CASSELRGPWEQFF. The full variable domain, rest sourced from reference TRBV2 and TRBJ2-1, is EPEVTQTPSHQVTQMGQEVILRCVPISNHLYFYWYRQILGQKVEFLVSFYNNEISEKSEIFDDQFSVERPDGSNFTLKIRSTKLEDSAMYFCASSELRGPWEQFFGPGTRLTVL.

This clonotype appeared a few times. V is TRBV5-1 and J is TRBJ2-2, with TRBD1 matching 9 bases. The length of the CDR3 is 15 residues. Germline-derived CDR1 and CDR2 are SGHRS and YFSETQ. Trimming at V came to 4 bases and at J to 4 bases, leaving 5 bases not matched to a gene. The CDR3 nucleotides read TGCGCCAGCAGCGGGGGACAGGGAATCACCGGGGAGCTGTTTTTT. Protein: CASSGGQGITGELFF. The full variable domain, its missing parts supplied by reference TRBV5-1 and TRBJ2-2, is KAGVTQTPRYLIKTRGQQVTLSCSPISGHRSVSWYQQTPGQGLQFLFEYFSETQRNKGNFPGRFSGRQFSNSRSEMNVSTLELGDSALYLCASSGGQGITGELFFGEGSRLTVL.

The gene calls are TRBV9 and TRBJ1-2, with TRBD1 matching over 9 bases. This CDR3 is 16 amino acids long. V lost 4 bases to trimming and J lost 8 bases; unmatched junction nucleotides: 15. Germline V gene sequence: CDR1 SGDLS, CDR2 YYNGEE. The CDR3 loop is CASSSSYKADRGGYTF. As DNA, the CDR3 is TGTGCCAGCAGCTCATCTTACAAGGCGGACAGGGGCGGCTACACCTTC. Full variable domain (outside the CDR3, taken from reference TRBV9 and TRBJ1-2): DSGVTQTPKHLITATGQRVTLRCSPRSGDLSVYWYQQSLDQGLQFLIQYYNGEERAKGNILERFSAQQFPDLHSELNLSSLELGDSALYFCASSSSYKADRGGYTFGSGTRLTVV.

DNA for the CDR3: TGTGCCAGCAGCTTAGCTGGAGGGGCTATGAACACTGAAGCTTTCTTT. It encodes CASSLAGGAMNTEAFF. The V and J genes are TRBV11-2 and TRBJ1-1; a possible D gene is TRBD1 (5 bases). Germline CDR1 is SGHAT and CDR2 is FQNNGV. This CDR3 is built from 16 residues. V gave up 1 base and J gave up 0 bases, with 12 bases separating them. The variable domain in full, completed from reference TRBV11-2 and TRBJ1-1, reads EAGVAQSPRYKIIEKRQSVAFWCNPISGHATLYWYQQILGQGPKLLIQFQNNGVVDDSQLPKDRFSAERLKGVDSTLKIQPAKLEDSAVYLCASSLAGGAMNTEAFFGQGTRLTVV.

A note on this clonotype: An end of the junction does not agree with germline; a read error may underlie this. The V gene is TRBV24-1, the J gene TRBJ2-4; D might be TRBD1 (6 bases). CDR3 length: 12 residues. Germline V gene lookup returns CDR1 KGHDR and CDR2 SFDVKD. Here the CDR3 reads CATSDLAGTPSF. For the CDR3, the DNA is TGTGCCACCAGTGATTTGGCCGGGACACCGTCCTTC.

This chain uses TRBV4-1 with TRBJ1-1; 8 bases match TRBD1. The germline V gene has CDR1 MGHRA and CDR2 YSYEKL. The CDR3 spans 13 residues. V dropped 7 bases and J dropped 11; count of bases not matched to a gene: 12. The CDR3 here is CASTGQGPGGAFF. In DNA, the CDR3 is TGCGCCAGCACCGGACAGGGCCCCGGTGGGGCTTTCTTT.

The chain carries TRBV29-1 and TRBJ1-1; tentatively, D is TRBD1 (6 bases). The V and J ends lost 4 bases and 2 bases respectively, with 8 bases between them. The V gene's germline CDR1 is SQVTM and CDR2 ANQGSEA. The CDR3 sequence is 12 residues long. In DNA form, the CDR3 reads TGCAGCGTTGGGACAGTCAACACTGAAGCTTTCTTT. Its translation is CSVGTVNTEAFF.

This clonotype was seen a few times. V gene TRBV6-2 or TRBV6-3 combines with J gene TRBJ2-1; 8 bases agree with TRBD2. The CDR3 covers 16 residues. Unmatched junction bases numbered 11, after V lost 6 bases and J lost 4 bases. From germline, CDR1 is MNHEY and CDR2 SVGEGT. The CDR3 here is CASRGGLAGKYNEQFF. For the CDR3, the DNA is TGTGCCAGCAGGGGCGGGCTAGCGGGCAAATACAATGAGCAGTTCTTC.

The V gene is TRBV9, the J gene TRBJ2-3; TRBD1 is a possible D gene (6 bases). V dropped 4 bases and J dropped 0 bases, with 15 bases sitting between them. This CDR3 is built from 16 residues. The germline gives CDR1 SGDLS, CDR2 YYNGEE. The CDR3 loop is CASSPGVHPSTDTQYF. As DNA, the CDR3 is TGTGCCAGCAGCCCAGGGGTCCATCCCAGCACAGATACGCAGTATTTT.

V usage is TRBV7-9 and J usage is TRBJ1-2; the D gene is possibly TRBD1 (5 bases). The CDR3 contains 15 residues. Germline V gene lookup returns CDR1 SEHNR and CDR2 FQNEAQ (reference sequence). Trimming removed 5 bases at V and 6 bases at J, with 19 bases between. CDR3 in DNA: TGTGCCAGCAGCCCCTTGGTAGGCAGGGTAGATGGCTACACCTTC. Its protein is CASSPLVGRVDGYTF.

This chain joins TRBV12-3 or TRBV12-4 and TRBJ2-3; D uncertain. The CDR3 is 15 residues long. V gave up 3 bases and J gave up 2 bases, with 12 bases separating them. The CDR3 sequence is CASSFPGYHTDTQYF. CDR3 sequence (DNA): TGTGCCAGCAGTTTTCCCGGGTATCACACAGATACGCAGTATTTT.

This rearrangement joins TRBV11-2 to TRBJ1-1; no clear D gene. The germline CDR1 and CDR2 sequences are SGHAT and FQNNGV. The ends were cut back, 5 bases at V and 8 bases at J, with 15 bases in the middle. This CDR3 has 13 amino acids. CDR3 DNA: TGTGCCAGCAGCCCCCCGGGAGAGGTAGAAGCTTTCTTT. It translates to CASSPPGEVEAFF.

There are a few counts of this clonotype. This CDR3 reads CASSVSWGPTNEKLFF. CDR3 in DNA: TGTGCCAGCAGCGTATCGTGGGGCCCAACTAATGAAAAACTGTTTTTT. This chain joins TRBV9 and TRBJ1-4; D is perhaps TRBD1 (5 bases). CDR1 is SGDLS, CDR2 YYNGEE, per germline. V was cut by 1 base and J by 0 bases, with 10 bases left in between. The CDR3 spans 16 residues.

The chain recombines TRBV4-2 with TRBJ2-1, with 11 bases that match TRBD2. Germline V CDR1 and CDR2: LGHNA, YNFKEQ. Unmatched junction bases numbered 12, after V lost 0 bases and J lost 8 bases. CDR3 size: 18 residues. CDR3 in amino acids: CASSQDAGSGRAADEQFF. In nucleotides, the CDR3 is TGTGCCAGCAGCCAAGATGCGGGTAGCGGGAGGGCCGCGGATGAGCAGTTCTTC.

The chain combines TRBV14 with TRBJ1-1; TRBD1 is a possible D gene (5 bases). Per the germline V gene, CDR1 is SGHDN and CDR2 is FVKESK. V dropped 4 bases and J dropped 1 base, with 13 bases sitting between them. This CDR3 comprises 15 residues. CDR3 sequence: CASSPTGRKNTEAFF. CDR3 sequence (DNA): TGTGCCAGCAGCCCGACGGGACGTAAGAACACTGAAGCTTTCTTT.

Many counts were recorded for this clonotype. The chain employs TRBV7-2 and TRBJ2-1; 8 bases line up with TRBD2. The CDR3 consists of 14 residues. CDR1 and CDR2 from the germline V gene are SGHTA and FQGNSA. V lost 1 base, J lost 8 bases, and 4 bases stayed unmatched. The CDR3 region has the DNA TGTGCCAGCAGCTTAGGACTAGCGATGGATGAGCAGTTCTTC. Its protein product is CASSLGLAMDEQFF.

This clonotype turned up a few times. This chain uses TRBV19 with TRBJ1-2; a weak D match, TRBD1 (5 bases). In germline, CDR1 is LNHDA, CDR2 SQIVND (reference sequence). The length of the CDR3 is 14 residues. The germline V and J ends were trimmed by 6 bases and 4 bases, with 15 bases remaining between them. The chain's CDR3 is CASSPQGVGYGYTF. The CDR3 coding sequence is TGTGCCAGTAGCCCCCAAGGGGTCGGCTATGGCTACACCTTC.